Shown below are 5 T cell receptor beta chains from a single sample sequenced in a study of identical twins. Using its own MiXCR run on the 5' RACE reads, TCRdb lists one record per CDR3 protein. The data show 500,000 or so distinct CDR3 sequences, roughly an eighth seen once. This sample also belongs to another study, concerning yellow fever vaccine responses in identical twins.

Sequencing was carried out using CD4+ T cells sorted from blood. The receptors shown here come from a young woman in good health.

This clonotype was detected only a few times. The chain carries TRBV5-1 and TRBJ2-3; 8 bases match TRBD1. After removal of 2 bases from V and 3 bases from J, the junction contained 8 bases not matched to a gene. The CDR3 sequence is 16 residues long. CDR1 is SGHRS, CDR2 YFSETQ, per germline. The CDR3 reads CASSLASQGATDTQYF. CDR3 DNA: TGCGCCAGCAGCTTAGCTTCGCAGGGGGCAACAGATACGCAGTATTTT. The whole variable domain, remainder taken from reference TRBV5-1 and TRBJ2-3, is KAGVTQTPRYLIKTRGQQVTLSCSPISGHRSVSWYQQTPGQGLQFLFEYFSETQRNKGNFPGRFSGRQFSNSRSEMNVSTLELGDSALYLCASSLASQGATDTQYFGPGTRLTVL.

J is TRBJ2-5 and V is TRBV6-1; D is perhaps TRBD1 (6 bases). Germline values: CDR1 MNHNS, CDR2 SASEGT. This CDR3 is built from 14 residues. Trimming removed 5 bases from V and 2 bases from J, with 12 bases in between. This chain's CDR3 is CASSIRTEQETQYF. In nucleotides, the CDR3 is TGTGCCAGCAGTATAAGGACAGAGCAAGAGACCCAGTACTTC.

This clonotype has more than one count but fewer than ten. This chain uses TRBV24-1 with TRBJ2-7, with D perhaps matching TRBD2 (6 bases). This CDR3 comprises 15 residues. Germline loops: CDR1 KGHDR, CDR2 SFDVKD. V lost 4 bases and J 3 bases, leaving 15 bases between the germline ends. The CDR3 region has the DNA TGTGCCACCAGTGACGCCCGGGGAGGCGGCTACGAGCAGTACTTC. It encodes CATSDARGGGYEQYF.

This clonotype was seen ten or more times. J is TRBJ2-2 and V is TRBV6-5; tentative D call: TRBD1 (5 bases). Germline-derived CDR1 and CDR2 are MNHEY and SVGAGI. The CDR3 covers 16 residues. V dropped 0 bases and J dropped 4 bases, with 12 bases sitting between them. CDR3 protein: CASSYSSGWSTGELFF. CDR3 nucleotide sequence: TGTGCCAGCAGTTACTCTTCAGGGTGGAGCACCGGGGAGCTGTTTTTT.

The chain links TRBV20-1 to TRBJ2-3; 12 bases agree with TRBD2. Germline CDR1 is DFQATT and CDR2 is SNEGSKA (reference sequence). Losses at the gene ends were 5 bases for V and 0 bases for J; bases not matched to a gene: 6. The CDR3 sequence is 16 residues long. The DNA for the CDR3 is TGCAGTGCTCTCCCCGGACTAGCGGGGAGCACAGATACGCAGTATTTT. This gives the protein CSALPGLAGSTDTQYF.